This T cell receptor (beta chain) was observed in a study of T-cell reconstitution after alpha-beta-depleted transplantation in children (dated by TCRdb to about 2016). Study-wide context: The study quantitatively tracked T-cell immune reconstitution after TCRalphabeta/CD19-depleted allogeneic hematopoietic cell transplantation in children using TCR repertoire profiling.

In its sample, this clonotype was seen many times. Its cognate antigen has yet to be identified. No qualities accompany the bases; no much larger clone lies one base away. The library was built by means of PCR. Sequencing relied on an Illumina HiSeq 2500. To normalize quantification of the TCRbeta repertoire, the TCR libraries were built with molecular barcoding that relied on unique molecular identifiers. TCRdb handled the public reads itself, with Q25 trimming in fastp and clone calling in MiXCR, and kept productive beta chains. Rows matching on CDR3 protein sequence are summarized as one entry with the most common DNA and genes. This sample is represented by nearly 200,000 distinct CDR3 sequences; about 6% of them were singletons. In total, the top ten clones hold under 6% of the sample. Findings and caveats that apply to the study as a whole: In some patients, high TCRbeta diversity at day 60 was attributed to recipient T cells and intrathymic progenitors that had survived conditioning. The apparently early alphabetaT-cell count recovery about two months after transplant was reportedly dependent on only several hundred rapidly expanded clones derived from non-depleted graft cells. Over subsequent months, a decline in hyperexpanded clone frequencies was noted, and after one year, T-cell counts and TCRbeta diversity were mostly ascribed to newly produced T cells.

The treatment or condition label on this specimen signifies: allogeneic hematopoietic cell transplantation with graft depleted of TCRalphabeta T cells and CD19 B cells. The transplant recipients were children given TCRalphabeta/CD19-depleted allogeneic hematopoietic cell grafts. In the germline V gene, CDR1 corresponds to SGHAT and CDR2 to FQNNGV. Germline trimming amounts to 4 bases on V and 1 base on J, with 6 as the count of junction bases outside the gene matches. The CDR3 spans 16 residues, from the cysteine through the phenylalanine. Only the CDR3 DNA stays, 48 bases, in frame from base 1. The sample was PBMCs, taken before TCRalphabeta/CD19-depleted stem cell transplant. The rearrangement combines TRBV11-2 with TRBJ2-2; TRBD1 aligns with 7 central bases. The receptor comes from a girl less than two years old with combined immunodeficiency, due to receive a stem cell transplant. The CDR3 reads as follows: CASSSLWTGNTGELFF. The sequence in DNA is TGTGCCAGCAGCTCCCTCTGGACAGGGAACACCGGGGAGCTGTTTTTT.